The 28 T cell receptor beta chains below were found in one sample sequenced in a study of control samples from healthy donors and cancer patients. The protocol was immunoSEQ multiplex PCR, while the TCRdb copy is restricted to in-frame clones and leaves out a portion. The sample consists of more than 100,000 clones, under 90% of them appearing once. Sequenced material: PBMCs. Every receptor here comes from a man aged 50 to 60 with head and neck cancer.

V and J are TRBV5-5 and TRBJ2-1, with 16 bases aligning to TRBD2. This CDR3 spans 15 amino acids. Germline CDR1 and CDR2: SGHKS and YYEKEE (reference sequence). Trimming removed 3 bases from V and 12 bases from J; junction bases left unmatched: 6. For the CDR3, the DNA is TGTGCCAGCAGCTCCGGGACTAGCGGGGGGGCCGGGCAGTTCTTC. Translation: CASSSGTSGGAGQFF.

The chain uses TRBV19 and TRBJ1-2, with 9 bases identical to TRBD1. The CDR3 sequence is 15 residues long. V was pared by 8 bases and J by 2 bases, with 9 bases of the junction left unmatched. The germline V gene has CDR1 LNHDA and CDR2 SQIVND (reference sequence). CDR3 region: CASGPGQGLNYGYTF. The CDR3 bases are TGTGCCAGTGGGCCGGGACAGGGTTTAAACTATGGCTACACCTTC.

The CDR3 protein is CASRPPGNSGNTIYF. The CDR3 coding sequence is TGCGCCAGCAGGCCCCCGGGGAACTCTGGAAACACCATATATTTT. The genes are TRBV5-1 and TRBJ1-3, with D unresolved. The CDR3 length is 15 residues. V lost 5 bases and J 0 bases, leaving 12 bases between the germline ends. Germline CDR1 reads SGHRS; CDR2 reads YFSETQ. The variable domain in full, with the rest retrieved from reference TRBV5-1 and TRBJ1-3, is KAGVTQTPRYLIKTRGQQVTLSCSPISGHRSVSWYQQTPGQGLQFLFEYFSETQRNKGNFPGRFSGRQFSNSRSEMNVSTLELGDSALYLCASRPPGNSGNTIYFGEGSWLTVV.

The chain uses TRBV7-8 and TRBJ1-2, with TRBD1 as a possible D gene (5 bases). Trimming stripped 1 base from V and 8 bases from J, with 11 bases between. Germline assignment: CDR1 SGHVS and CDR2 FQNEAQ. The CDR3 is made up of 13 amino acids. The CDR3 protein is CASSLEMGLGYTF. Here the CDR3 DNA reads TGTGCCAGCAGCTTAGAGATGGGGCTCGGCTACACCTTC.

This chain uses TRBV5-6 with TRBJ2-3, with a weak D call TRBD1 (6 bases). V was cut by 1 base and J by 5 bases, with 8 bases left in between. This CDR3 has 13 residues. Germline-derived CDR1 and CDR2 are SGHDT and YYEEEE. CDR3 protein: CASSLSDRDTQYF. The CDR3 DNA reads TGTGCCAGCAGCTTGTCGGACAGAGATACGCAGTATTTT. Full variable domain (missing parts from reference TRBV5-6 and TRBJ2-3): DAGVTQSPTHLIKTRGQQVTLRCSPKSGHDTVSWYQQALGQGPQFIFQYYEEEERQRGNFPDRFSGHQFPNYSSELNVNALLLGDSALYLCASSLSDRDTQYFGPGTRLTVL.

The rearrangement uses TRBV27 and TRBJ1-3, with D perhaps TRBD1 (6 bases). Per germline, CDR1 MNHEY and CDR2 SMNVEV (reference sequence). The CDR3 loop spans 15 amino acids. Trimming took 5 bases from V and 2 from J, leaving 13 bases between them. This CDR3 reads CASSRLGGPGNTIYF. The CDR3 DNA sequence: TGTGCCAGCAGTCGACTGGGGGGCCCTGGAAACACCATATATTTT.

The CDR3 sequence: CASILIGTLTDTQYF. The CDR3 DNA reads as TGTGCCAGCATCCTTATCGGGACTCTCACAGATACGCAGTATTTT. The rearrangement links TRBV5-5 to TRBJ2-3, with D possibly being TRBD2 (6 bases). V was clipped by 6 bases and J by 2 bases, with 16 bases between them. This CDR3 contains 15 residues. In germline, CDR1 is SGHKS, CDR2 YYEKEE (reference sequence).

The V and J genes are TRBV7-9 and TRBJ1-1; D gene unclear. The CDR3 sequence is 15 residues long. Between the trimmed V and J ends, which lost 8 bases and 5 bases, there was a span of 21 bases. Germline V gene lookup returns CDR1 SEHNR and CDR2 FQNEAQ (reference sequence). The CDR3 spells CASGGGIPVGTEAFF. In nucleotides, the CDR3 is TGTGCCAGCGGTGGAGGGATTCCAGTAGGAACTGAAGCTTTCTTT.

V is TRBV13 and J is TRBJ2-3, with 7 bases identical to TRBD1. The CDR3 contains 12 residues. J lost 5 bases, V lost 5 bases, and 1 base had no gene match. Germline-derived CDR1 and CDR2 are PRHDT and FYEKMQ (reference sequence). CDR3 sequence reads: CASSPGGDTQYF. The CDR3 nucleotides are TGTGCCAGCAGCCCAGGGGGAGATACGCAGTATTTT.

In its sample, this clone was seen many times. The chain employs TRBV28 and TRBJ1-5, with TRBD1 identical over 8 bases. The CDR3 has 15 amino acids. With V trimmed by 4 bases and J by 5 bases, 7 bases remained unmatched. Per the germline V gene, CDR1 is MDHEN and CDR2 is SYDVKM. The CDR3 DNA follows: TGTGCCAGCAGTTCGGACAGGGTCGTCGATCAGCCCCAGCATTTT. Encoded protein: CASSSDRVVDQPQHF.

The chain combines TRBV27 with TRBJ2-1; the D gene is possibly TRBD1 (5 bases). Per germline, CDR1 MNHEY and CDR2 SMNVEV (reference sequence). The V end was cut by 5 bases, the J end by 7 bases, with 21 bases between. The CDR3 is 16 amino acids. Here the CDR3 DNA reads TGTGCCAGCAGTCCTTCGGTCAGGGTTGGGGAAAATGAGCAGTTCTTC. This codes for CASSPSVRVGENEQFF.

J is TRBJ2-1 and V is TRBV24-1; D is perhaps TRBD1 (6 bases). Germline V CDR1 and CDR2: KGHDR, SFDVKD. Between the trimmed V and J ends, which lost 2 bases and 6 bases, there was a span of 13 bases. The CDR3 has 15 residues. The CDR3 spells CATSDSWGLANEQFF. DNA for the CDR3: TGTGCCACCAGTGATTCCTGGGGGCTAGCCAATGAGCAGTTCTTC.

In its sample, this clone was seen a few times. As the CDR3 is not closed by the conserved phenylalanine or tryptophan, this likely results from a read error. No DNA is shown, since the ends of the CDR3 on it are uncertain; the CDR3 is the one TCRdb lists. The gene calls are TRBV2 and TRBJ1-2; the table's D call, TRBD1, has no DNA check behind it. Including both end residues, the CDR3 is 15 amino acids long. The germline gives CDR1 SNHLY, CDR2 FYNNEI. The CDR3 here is CASSEAWEGQVLWKI.

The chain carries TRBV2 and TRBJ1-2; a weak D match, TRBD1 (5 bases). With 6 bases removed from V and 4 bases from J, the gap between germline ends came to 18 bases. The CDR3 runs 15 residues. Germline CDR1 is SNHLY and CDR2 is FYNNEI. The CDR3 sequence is CASSSSQEGTYGYTF. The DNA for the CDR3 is TGTGCCAGCAGCTCCTCACAGGAGGGTACCTATGGCTACACCTTC.

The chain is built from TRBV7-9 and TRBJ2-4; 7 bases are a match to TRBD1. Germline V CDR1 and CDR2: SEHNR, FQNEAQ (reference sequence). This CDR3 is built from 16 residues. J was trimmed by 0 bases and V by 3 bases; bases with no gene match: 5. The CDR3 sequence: CASSFPGQTAKNIQYF. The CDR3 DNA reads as TGTGCCAGCAGCTTTCCGGGACAGACAGCCAAAAACATTCAGTACTTC.

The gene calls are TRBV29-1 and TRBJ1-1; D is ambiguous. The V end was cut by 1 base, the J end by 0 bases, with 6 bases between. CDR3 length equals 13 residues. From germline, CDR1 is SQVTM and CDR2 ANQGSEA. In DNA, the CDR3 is TGCAGCGTTGAAGGGCGGCTGAACACTGAAGCTTTCTTT. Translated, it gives CSVEGRLNTEAFF.

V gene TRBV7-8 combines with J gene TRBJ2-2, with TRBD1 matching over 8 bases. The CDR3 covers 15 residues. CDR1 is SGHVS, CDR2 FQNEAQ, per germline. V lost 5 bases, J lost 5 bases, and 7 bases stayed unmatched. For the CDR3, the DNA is TGTGCCAGCAGCGACCGGACAGGGACGACCGGGGAGCTGTTTTTT. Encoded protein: CASSDRTGTTGELFF.

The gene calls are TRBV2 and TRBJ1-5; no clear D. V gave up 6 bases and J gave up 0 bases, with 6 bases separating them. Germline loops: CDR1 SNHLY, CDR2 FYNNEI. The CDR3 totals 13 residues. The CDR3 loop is CASSPISNQPQHF. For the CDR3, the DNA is TGTGCCAGCAGCCCGATTAGCAATCAGCCCCAGCATTTT.

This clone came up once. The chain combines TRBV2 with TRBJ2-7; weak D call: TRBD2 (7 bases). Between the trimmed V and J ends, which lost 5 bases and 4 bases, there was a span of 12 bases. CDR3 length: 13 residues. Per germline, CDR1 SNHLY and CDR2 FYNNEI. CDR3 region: CASSRGAGYEQYF. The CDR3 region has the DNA TGTGCCAGCAGTCGGGGGGCCGGATACGAGCAGTACTTC.

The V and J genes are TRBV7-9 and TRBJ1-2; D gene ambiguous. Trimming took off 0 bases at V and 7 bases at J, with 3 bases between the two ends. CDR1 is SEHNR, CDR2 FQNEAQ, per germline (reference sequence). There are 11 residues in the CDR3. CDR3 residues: CASSLAVGYTF. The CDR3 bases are TGTGCCAGCAGCTTAGCAGTTGGCTACACCTTC.

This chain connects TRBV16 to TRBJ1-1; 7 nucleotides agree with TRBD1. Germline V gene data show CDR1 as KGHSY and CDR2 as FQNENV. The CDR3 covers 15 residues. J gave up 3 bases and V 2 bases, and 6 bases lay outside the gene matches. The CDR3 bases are TGTGCCAGCAGCCAAATTCCGGGGACAGACACTGAAGCTTTCTTT. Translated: CASSQIPGTDTEAFF.

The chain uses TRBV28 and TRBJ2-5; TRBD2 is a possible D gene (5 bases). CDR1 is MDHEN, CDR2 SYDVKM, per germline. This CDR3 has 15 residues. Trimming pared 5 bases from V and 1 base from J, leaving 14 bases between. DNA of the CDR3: TGTGCCAGCAGTCCGATGAGAGGGAGCCAAGAGACCCAGTACTTC. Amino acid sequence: CASSPMRGSQETQYF.

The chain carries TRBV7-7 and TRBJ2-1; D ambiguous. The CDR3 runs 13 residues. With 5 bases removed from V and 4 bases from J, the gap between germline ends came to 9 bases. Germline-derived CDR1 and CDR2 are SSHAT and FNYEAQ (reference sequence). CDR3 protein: CASSLGKYNEQFF. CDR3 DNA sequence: TGTGCCAGCAGCCTGGGCAAGTACAATGAGCAGTTCTTC.

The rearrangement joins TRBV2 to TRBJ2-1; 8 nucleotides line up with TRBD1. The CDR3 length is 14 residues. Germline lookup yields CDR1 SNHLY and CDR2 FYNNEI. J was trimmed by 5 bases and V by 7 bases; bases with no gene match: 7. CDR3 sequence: CASTSDRVNNEQFF. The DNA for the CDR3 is TGTGCCAGCACTTCGGACAGGGTAAACAATGAGCAGTTCTTC.

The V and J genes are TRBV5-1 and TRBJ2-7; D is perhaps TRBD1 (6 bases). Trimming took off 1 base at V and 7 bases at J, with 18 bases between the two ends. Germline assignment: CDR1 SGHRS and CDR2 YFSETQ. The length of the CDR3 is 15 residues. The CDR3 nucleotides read TGCGCCAGCAGCTTGTCAGGGGCCAATACGGGGGAGCAGTACTTC. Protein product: CASSLSGANTGEQYF.

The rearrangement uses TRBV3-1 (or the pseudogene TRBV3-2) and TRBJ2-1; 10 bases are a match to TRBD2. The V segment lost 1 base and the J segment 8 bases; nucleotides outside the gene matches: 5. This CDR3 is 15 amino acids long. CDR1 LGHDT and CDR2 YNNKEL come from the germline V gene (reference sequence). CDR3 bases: TGTGCCAGCAGCCAAGCGGTAGCGGGAGGCGATGAGCAGTTCTTC. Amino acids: CASSQAVAGGDEQFF.

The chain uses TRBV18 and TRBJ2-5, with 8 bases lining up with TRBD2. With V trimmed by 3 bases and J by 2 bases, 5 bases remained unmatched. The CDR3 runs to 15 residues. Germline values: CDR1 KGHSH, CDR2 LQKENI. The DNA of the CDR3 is TGTGCCAGCTCACCGGTGCGGGGGGTTCAAGAGACCCAGTACTTC. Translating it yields CASSPVRGVQETQYF.

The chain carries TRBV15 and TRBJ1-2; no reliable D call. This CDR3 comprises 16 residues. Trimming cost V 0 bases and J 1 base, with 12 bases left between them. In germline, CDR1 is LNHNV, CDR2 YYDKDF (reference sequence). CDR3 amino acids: CATSRDFTGNNYGYTF. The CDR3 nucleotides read TGTGCCACCAGCAGAGATTTTACCGGTAATAACTATGGCTACACCTTC.